This T cell receptor beta chain was profiled in a study of T-cell reconstitution after alpha-beta-depleted transplantation in children. TCRbeta library preparation incorporated unique molecular identifiers. Each CDR3 protein is one row after TCRdb ran MiXCR on the PCR reads. The repertoire consists of around 370,000 distinct CDR3 sequences, with around 15% occurring once and the leading ten covering about 41%. Overall study findings and caveats: There were some patients whose high TCRbeta diversity at day 60 came from surviving recipient T cells and thymic progenitors.

This clonotype has a handful of counts. As yet, its antigen is unknown. Germline V gene sequence: CDR1 MGHRA, CDR2 YSYEKL. This CDR3 is 14 amino acids long. The V and J ends lost 1 base and 6 bases respectively, with 12 bases between them. The V gene is TRBV4-1, the J gene TRBJ1-1; D perhaps matches TRBD1 (5 bases). The starting material was PBMCs, mostly from graft donor cells, obtained 360 days after TCRalphabeta/CD19-depleted stem cell transplant. The clonotype originates from a male patient aged 2 to 9 who had a stem cell transplant for acute lymphoblastic leukemia, so the T cells may come from the graft donor. The CDR3 DNA sequence: TGCGCCAGCAGCCAAGTAGCCAGGGAGTCTGAAGCTTTCTTT. Translated: CASSQVARESEAFF.